Each of the 24 T cell receptor beta chains below was sequenced from the same sample in a study of beta chain features in type 1 diabetes. The investigators reverse transcribed all of the isolated RNA, so they sequenced expressed TCRB transcripts. Clones were read by immunoSEQ multiplex PCR, and TCRdb kept only the in-frame ones, dropping some. This table holds 400,000 to 450,000 clones, approximately 15% found once. The sequenced material came from naive CD4+ T cells from blood. These receptor sequences come from a man aged 30 to 39 in good health.

This clone was found a few times. The DNA for the CDR3 is TGTGCCTGGAGTCCTTCGGCCGGAGCGGGGGCGCAGCCCCAGCATTTT. Protein product: CAWSPSAGAGAQPQHF. The genes are TRBV30 and TRBJ1-5, with D tentatively TRBD1 (6 bases). V dropped 2 bases and J dropped 7 bases, with 21 bases sitting between them. CDR1 is GTSNPN, CDR2 SVGIG, per germline (reference sequence). This CDR3 spans 16 amino acids.

This clone was seen only a few times. The chain is built from TRBV14 and TRBJ2-1; 9 nucleotides match TRBD2. The CDR3 spans 15 residues. Per germline, CDR1 SGHDN and CDR2 FVKESK. V lost 2 bases, J lost 3 bases, and 2 bases stayed unmatched. The DNA of the CDR3 is TGTGCCAGCAGCCAAATTAGCGGGAGCTACAATGAGCAGTTCTTC. Translation gives CASSQISGSYNEQFF.

This clone was picked up a small number of times. The gene calls are TRBV7-9 and TRBJ1-5; 7 positions match TRBD1. The CDR3 spans 14 residues. Trimming took 3 bases from V and 4 from J; bases not matched to a gene: 3. Germline lookup yields CDR1 SEHNR and CDR2 FQNEAQ (reference sequence). CDR3 coding DNA: TGTGCCAGCAGCTTCGACAGGGCAAATCAGCCCCAGCATTTT. Protein product: CASSFDRANQPQHF.

The chain joins TRBV30 to TRBJ2-6; D gene ambiguous. Trimming stripped 7 bases from V and 0 bases from J, with 4 bases between. Germline CDR1 is GTSNPN and CDR2 is SVGIG (reference sequence). The CDR3 is made up of 12 amino acids. The chain's CDR3 is CALSSGANVLTF. DNA of the CDR3: TGTGCCTTATCCTCTGGGGCCAACGTCCTGACTTTC.

There are a few counts of this clone. This chain uses TRBV6-1 with TRBJ1-2; TRBD1 matches 7 bases. Germline CDR1 is MNHNS and CDR2 is SASEGT. The J segment lost 4 bases and the V segment lost 1 base, leaving 3 bases of the junction unmatched. The CDR3 covers 14 residues. DNA for the CDR3: TGTGCCAGCAGTGAAGTAGGGGGCGGCTATGGCTACACCTTC. It translates to CASSEVGGGYGYTF.

This clone was seen a few times. This chain connects TRBV9 to TRBJ2-5; D is unclear. The V and J ends lost 3 bases and 1 base respectively, with 4 bases between them. The CDR3 is 12 residues long. Per the germline V gene, CDR1 is SGDLS and CDR2 is YYNGEE. This chain's CDR3 is CASSGIQETQYF. CDR3 nucleotides: TGTGCCAGCAGCGGAATCCAAGAGACCCAGTACTTC. The full variable domain, completed using reference TRBV9 and TRBJ2-5, is DSGVTQTPKHLITATGQRVTLRCSPRSGDLSVYWYQQSLDQGLQFLIQYYNGEERAKGNILERFSAQQFPDLHSELNLSSLELGDSALYFCASSGIQETQYFGPGTRLLVL.

With respect to this clone: This same CDR3 is encoded by further DNA sequences in the sample. The rearrangement uses TRBV9 and TRBJ2-1; 14 positions agree with TRBD2. The CDR3 extends over 18 amino acids. Germline V lookup: CDR1 SGDLS, CDR2 YYNGEE. V gave up 0 bases and J gave up 0 bases; unmatched junction bases: 2. CDR3 sequence reads: CASSVGLAGGSSYNEQFF. Here the CDR3 DNA reads TGTGCCAGCAGCGTAGGACTAGCGGGAGGGAGCTCCTACAATGAGCAGTTCTTC.

This clone was observed a few times. This sequence joins TRBV9 and TRBJ2-5; D may be TRBD2 (6 bases). Trimming cost V 0 bases and J 5 bases, with 14 bases left between them. This CDR3 is 15 amino acids long. Germline assignment: CDR1 SGDLS and CDR2 YYNGEE. CDR3 protein: CASSVAPPAGETQYF. In DNA form, the CDR3 reads TGTGCCAGCAGCGTAGCCCCTCCGGCGGGGGAGACCCAGTACTTC. The entire variable domain, with the rest obtained from reference TRBV9 and TRBJ2-5, is as follows: DSGVTQTPKHLITATGQRVTLRCSPRSGDLSVYWYQQSLDQGLQFLIQYYNGEERAKGNILERFSAQQFPDLHSELNLSSLELGDSALYFCASSVAPPAGETQYFGPGTRLLVL.

The V gene is TRBV7-2, the J gene TRBJ2-5; tentative D call: TRBD1 (7 bases). CDR1 SGHTA and CDR2 FQGNSA come from the germline V gene. With 1 base removed from V and 5 bases from J, the gap between germline ends came to 14 bases. This CDR3 has 15 residues. CDR3 amino acids: CASSLVAGGRETQYF. DNA for the CDR3: TGTGCCAGCAGCTTAGTGGCAGGGGGGAGGGAGACCCAGTACTTC.

This clone is a singleton in its sample. This chain links TRBV9 with TRBJ2-2; D not resolved. The germline V and J ends were trimmed by 3 bases and 5 bases, with 20 bases remaining between them. The CDR3 runs to 17 residues. CDR1 is SGDLS, CDR2 YYNGEE, per germline. The CDR3 is CASSEGLSRAQTGELFF. CDR3 nucleotide sequence: TGTGCCAGCAGCGAAGGGCTCTCACGGGCCCAGACCGGGGAGCTGTTTTTT.

V gene TRBV19 combines with J gene TRBJ2-1, with 7 nucleotides matching TRBD2. The CDR3 sequence is 12 residues long. Germline loops: CDR1 LNHDA, CDR2 SQIVND (reference sequence). V trimming: 2 bases; J trimming: 9 bases; junction bases outside the gene matches: 1. The CDR3 region is CASSITSVEQFF. The DNA for the CDR3 is TGTGCCAGTAGTATAACTAGCGTTGAGCAGTTCTTC.

V and J are TRBV11-2 and TRBJ2-1, with 11 bases fitting TRBD2. V was pared by 5 bases and J by 2 bases, with 2 bases of the junction left unmatched. CDR3 length: 15 amino acids. CDR1 is SGHAT, CDR2 FQNNGV, per germline. As DNA, the CDR3 is TGTGCCAGCAGCCTTAGCGGGAGGGCCTACAATGAGCAGTTCTTC. Translating it yields CASSLSGRAYNEQFF.

In this sample, this clone turned up a few times. The chain has TRBV27 and TRBJ2-3; 12 bases fit TRBD1. Looked up from germline, CDR1 is MNHEY and CDR2 is SMNVEV (reference sequence). V gave up 6 bases and J gave up 5 bases; unmatched junction bases: 15. The CDR3 loop spans 18 amino acids. CDR3 sequence (DNA): TGTGCCAGCAGCCCGGGGGCCCGGGACAGGGGGCGCTTAGATACGCAGTATTTT. This encodes CASSPGARDRGRLDTQYF.

V and J are TRBV25-1 and TRBJ2-7; tentatively, D is TRBD2 (6 bases). Germline lookup yields CDR1 MGHDK and CDR2 SYGVNS. V was pared by 2 bases and J by 10 bases, with 9 bases between. This CDR3 is built from 11 residues. CDR3 in amino acids: CASSERGSQYF. CDR3 nucleotide sequence: TGTGCCAGCAGTGAACGGGGGTCACAGTACTTC.

The chain links TRBV7-9 to TRBJ2-7; unclear D gene. The CDR3 runs 12 residues. With 0 bases removed from V and 6 bases from J, the gap between germline ends came to 6 bases. Germline CDR1 reads SEHNR; CDR2 reads FQNEAQ (reference sequence). CDR3 coding DNA: TGTGCCAGCAGCTTAGCCCTTGCCGAGCAGTACTTC. It is translated as CASSLALAEQYF.

The chain is built from TRBV7-6 and TRBJ2-7; 8 nucleotides line up with TRBD1. This CDR3 is built from 15 residues. The V and J ends lost 5 bases and 2 bases, in that order; junction bases with no gene match: 8. Germline CDR1 and CDR2: SGHVS and FNYEAQ. The CDR3 DNA is TGTGCCAGCAGCCAAACCGGGACAGGAGCCTACGAGCAGTACTTC. Protein: CASSQTGTGAYEQYF.

This clone was counted between two and nine times. The chain uses TRBV28 and TRBJ2-5, with D tentatively TRBD2 (6 bases). Germline V gene data show CDR1 as MDHEN and CDR2 as SYDVKM. V lost 5 bases and J 5 bases, leaving 9 bases between the germline ends. This CDR3 comprises 12 residues. CDR3 DNA: TGTGCCAGCAGTCCAGGGAGGGAGACCCAGTACTTC. This sequence encodes CASSPGRETQYF.

This clone occurred a few times. The rearrangement uses TRBV9 and TRBJ1-2, with 7 bases that match TRBD1. Germline CDR1 and CDR2: SGDLS and YYNGEE. V trimming: 3 bases; J trimming: 8 bases; junction bases outside the gene matches: 13. The CDR3 runs to 15 residues. The CDR3 DNA sequence: TGTGCCAGCAGCGCAGAGACAGGGAAAGGCGCAGGCTACACCTTC. It translates to CASSAETGKGAGYTF.

The chain uses TRBV7-8 and TRBJ2-5, with 12 positions matching TRBD2. V shed 0 bases and J 4 bases; nucleotides not matched to a gene: 6. CDR1 and CDR2 from the germline V gene are SGHVS and FQNEAQ. The CDR3 is 17 residues long. Here the CDR3 DNA reads TGTGCCAGCAGCTTAGCGATACTAGCGGGAGGAGGAGAGACCCAGTACTTC. Translation: CASSLAILAGGGETQYF.

V usage is TRBV6-5 and J usage is TRBJ2-1; unclear D gene. Germline lookup yields CDR1 MNHEY and CDR2 SVGAGI. CDR3 length: 15 amino acids. V was cut by 5 bases and J by 5 bases, with 16 bases left in between. The CDR3 DNA reads TGTGCCAGCAGTCGCCCGAACGGGCGAAACAATGAGCAGTTCTTC. Amino acid sequence: CASSRPNGRNNEQFF.

This clone was observed a few times. The chain joins TRBV9 to TRBJ2-3; D is uncertain. CDR3 size: 15 residues. CDR1 SGDLS and CDR2 YYNGEE come from the germline V gene. V was trimmed by 3 bases and J by 3 bases, leaving 14 bases between them. The CDR3 reads CASSAGIGATDTQYF. CDR3 nucleotide sequence: TGTGCCAGCAGCGCCGGTATCGGTGCGACAGATACGCAGTATTTT.

This clone was seen a few times. The chain uses TRBV12-5 and TRBJ1-5; no definite D call. Per germline, CDR1 LGHNT and CDR2 FRNRAP. The CDR3 has 15 amino acids. The V and J ends lost 1 base and 8 bases respectively, with 15 bases between them. DNA of the CDR3: TGTGCTAGTGGTTTGGGTCTGCAGGAGATCAAGCCCCAGCATTTT. Its protein product is CASGLGLQEIKPQHF.

This clone was detected only a few times. The chain has TRBV13 and TRBJ1-1, with D unclear. This CDR3 region has 12 residues. V lost 6 bases and J 3 bases, leaving 8 bases between the germline ends. Looked up from germline, CDR1 is PRHDT and CDR2 is FYEKMQ (reference sequence). The CDR3 sequence is CASRTAHTEAFF. The CDR3 coding sequence is TGTGCCAGCAGAACAGCGCACACTGAAGCTTTCTTT. Supplemented by reference TRBV13 and TRBJ1-1, the full variable domain reads AAGVIQSPRHLIKEKRETATLKCYPIPRHDTVYWYQQGPGQDPQFLISFYEKMQSDKGSIPDRFSAQQFSDYHSELNMSSLELGDSALYFCASRTAHTEAFFGQGTRLTVV.

The chain joins TRBV7-9 to TRBJ2-3, with TRBD2 identical over 12 bases. The CDR3 has 18 residues. Losses at the gene ends were 5 bases for V and 4 bases for J; bases not matched to a gene: 13. Germline CDR1 is SEHNR and CDR2 is FQNEAQ (reference sequence). The CDR3 bases are TGTGCCAGCAGCCCCCTGGGGCTAGCGGGAGGGAAGGCAGATACGCAGTATTTT. It codes for CASSPLGLAGGKADTQYF.